These 9 T cell receptor beta chains were all obtained from the same sample, sequenced in a study of CD8 T cells in ankylosing spondylitis. From the 5' RACE reads, TCRdb called clonotypes with MiXCR, one entry per CDR3 protein. This sample carries fewer than 250,000 distinct CDR3 sequences, around 25% of them seen once, and the ten largest clones take about 6.2%. Sequences were obtained from blood, either unsorted or a sorted T cell fraction (not recorded which). These receptors all stem from a male donor with ankylosing spondylitis or in good health (not recorded which).

The rearrangement joins TRBV2 to TRBJ2-5, with a tentative D call TRBD1 (5 bases). CDR1 is SNHLY, CDR2 FYNNEI, per germline. V was pared by 8 bases and J by 5 bases, with 15 bases between. This CDR3 contains 13 residues. Written as DNA, the CDR3 is TGTGCCAGCCAGTCGGACACTGGGGAGACCCAGTACTTC. Amino acid sequence: CASQSDTGETQYF. Looking up the rest from reference TRBV2 and TRBJ2-5 gives the full variable domain: EPEVTQTPSHQVTQMGQEVILRCVPISNHLYFYWYRQILGQKVEFLVSFYNNEISEKSEIFDDQFSVERPDGSNFTLKIRSTKLEDSAMYFCASQSDTGETQYFGPGTRLLVL.

This clonotype was seen a handful of times. The rearrangement links TRBV12-5 to TRBJ2-2, with TRBD2 matching over 9 bases. This CDR3 is 16 amino acids long. Germline V gene data show CDR1 as LGHNT and CDR2 as FRNRAP. J gave up 4 bases and V 0 bases, and 3 bases lay outside the gene matches. CDR3 nucleotides: TGTGCTAGTGGTTTGGTTTTAGCGGGAGTCACCGGGGAGCTGTTTTTT. This codes for CASGLVLAGVTGELFF. Full variable domain (remainder filled in from reference TRBV12-5 and TRBJ2-2): DARVTQTPRHKVTEMGQEVTMRCQPILGHNTVFWYRQTMMQGLELLAYFRNRAPLDDSGMPKDRFSAEMPDATLATLKIQPSEPRDSAVYFCASGLVLAGVTGELFFGEGSRLTVL.

The sample holds one count of this clonotype. This rearrangement joins TRBV12-3 or TRBV12-4 to TRBJ2-7; 7 bases match TRBD1. With V trimmed by 3 bases and J by 5 bases, 13 bases remained unmatched. The CDR3 totals 16 residues. CDR3 amino acids: CASSFGTDLTFDEQYF. In DNA, the CDR3 is TGTGCCAGCAGTTTTGGGACAGATCTAACTTTCGACGAGCAGTACTTC.

In the case of this clonotype: A read error may explain this, as a much larger clone is one base away. Here the CDR3 reads CASSPQHETSVSGANVLTF. In DNA, the CDR3 is TGTGCCAGCAGCCCCCAACACGAGACATCGGTCTCTGGGGCCAACGTCCTGACTTTC. The chain employs TRBV4-2 and TRBJ2-6; no definite D call. V lost 4 bases and J lost 0, with 19 bases in between. The V gene's germline CDR1 is LGHNA and CDR2 YNFKEQ. The CDR3 sequence is 19 residues long.

This chain connects TRBV20-1 to TRBJ1-2, with 9 bases identical to TRBD1. Germline-derived CDR1 and CDR2 are DFQATT and SNEGSKA (reference sequence). The CDR3 has 15 residues. The V segment lost 2 bases and the J segment 4 bases; nucleotides outside the gene matches: 8. The CDR3 nucleotides read TGCAGTGCTAGACCTACAGGGGGCAATCGCTATGGCTACACCTTC. This gives the protein CSARPTGGNRYGYTF.

The chain has TRBV10-2 and TRBJ2-3, with TRBD2 matching 7 bases. This CDR3 is built from 16 residues. Germline V gives CDR1 WSHSY, CDR2 SAAADI. The ends lost 6 bases at V and 1 base at J; junction bases unmatched: 10. The CDR3 spells CASRGGLLSRTDTQYF. CDR3 coding DNA: TGCGCCAGCAGGGGGGGACTACTATCTCGCACAGATACGCAGTATTTT.

This clonotype was counted at least ten times. The chain recombines TRBV7-3 with TRBJ2-3; D uncertain. The CDR3 consists of 13 residues. Germline V gene sequence: CDR1 SGHTA, CDR2 FQGTGA. Trimming removed 3 bases from V and 5 bases from J, with 9 bases in between. This CDR3 is CASSFDPLDTQYF. The DNA of the CDR3 is TGTGCCAGCAGCTTCGACCCCCTAGATACGCAGTATTTT.

The table lists this clonotype with a count of one. This chain connects TRBV15 to TRBJ1-5, with a weak D call TRBD1 (5 bases). CDR3 length: 16 residues. Looked up from germline, CDR1 is LNHNV and CDR2 is YYDKDF (reference sequence). V gave up 1 base and J gave up 0 bases, with 10 bases separating them. CDR3 coding DNA: TGTGCCACCAGCAGAGGACAGACTCTTAGCAATCAGCCCCAGCATTTT. Its translation: CATSRGQTLSNQPQHF.

The rearrangement joins TRBV29-1 to TRBJ1-2; D gene ambiguous. The CDR3 extends over 11 amino acids. Between the trimmed V and J ends, which lost 5 bases and 6 bases, there was a span of 10 bases. CDR1 and CDR2 (germline): SQVTM, ANQGSEA. The CDR3, as DNA: TGCAGCGTTAGTCAATTGGATGGCTACACCTTC. Translated: CSVSQLDGYTF.